Listed below are T cell receptor beta chains from one sample, sequenced in a study of Ad26.COV2.S vaccination and SARS-CoV-2 variants. The data were produced by immunoSEQ multiplex PCR, yet TCRdb's version contains in-frame clones alone and is incomplete. The repertoire holds over 400,000 clones, with about nine tenths as singletons. The sequencing used peripheral blood, collected in a trial of Ad26.COV2.S vaccine versus placebo. The receptors here all came from a person aged 18-60 years who received the Ad26.COV2.S COVID-19 vaccine or a placebo. Both conserved end residues are part of each CDR3. The D gene is left open where the match is weak. Part of the rows lack a size; the others show once, few, many or a class for expanded clones.

>TRBD1|-|TRBV5-8|TRBJ1-2
TGTGCCAGCAGTCGAATGACAGGGACCTATGGCTACACCTTC
CASSRMTGTYGYTF
>-|-|TRBV18|TRBJ2-7
TGTGCCAGCTCACCAAGTTCATTCTCCTACGAGCAGTACTTC
CASSPSSFSYEQYF
>-|-|TRBV6-2/TRBV6-3|TRBJ1-5
TGTGCCAGCAGTTACTCATCAGGGTTTCAGCCCCAGCATTTT
CASSYSSGFQPQHF
>-|-|TRBV27|TRBJ1-6
TGTGCCAGCAGTCAATCGGGACCCTTCTATAATTCACCCCTCCACTTT
CASSQSGPFYNSPLHF
>-|once|TRBV9|TRBJ2-7
TGTGCCAGCAGCCCCCGTAGCGGTTCCTACGAGCAGTACTTC
CASSPRSGSYEQYF
>-|-|TRBV19|TRBJ2-1
TGTGCCAGTAGTAGTGAGGGCCGCTGGGATGAGCAGTTCTTC
CASSSEGRWDEQFF
>-|-|TRBV7-2|TRBJ1-1
TGTGCCAGCAGCTTAGAAGGCCCCAGGAAGAACACTGAAGCTTTCTTT
CASSLEGPRKNTEAFF
>TRBD1|-|TRBV7-2|TRBJ2-5
TGTGCCAGCAGCTCAAACAGGGGGCAGGGAGAGACCCAGTACTTC
CASSSNRGQGETQYF
>-|-|TRBV20-1|TRBJ2-2
TGCAGTGCTAGTTCAGTGAGTTTCACCGGGGAGCTGTTTTTT
CSASSVSFTGELFF
>TRBD1|-|TRBV6-6|TRBJ2-5
TGTGCCAGCAAACAGGGGGCAGCAGAGACCCAGTACTTC
CASKQGAAETQYF
>-|-|TRBV6-2/TRBV6-3|TRBJ2-5
TGTGCCAGCCGCCTAGGCCCCCATACGCGACAGACGGACAGTCTCTTTGGGACCCAGTACTTC
CASRLGPHTRQTDSLFGTQYF
>-|-|TRBV5-1|TRBJ2-1
TGCGCCAGCAGCTTGGGGACAGTTACCTACAATGAGCAGTTCTTC
CASSLGTVTYNEQFF
>TRBD1|-|TRBV15|TRBJ2-1
TGTGCCACCAGCAGGGAATACAGGGGACACATAAAGGGCTATGAGCAGTTCTTC
CATSREYRGHIKGYEQFF
>TRBD1|-|TRBV5-1|TRBJ2-7
TGCGCCAGCAGCTACCTGACAGGGGCCTACGAGCAGTACTTC
CASSYLTGAYEQYF
>TRBD2|-|TRBV18|TRBJ2-7
TGTGCCAGCTCGACTAGCGGGGGTTACGAGCAGTACTTC
CASSTSGGYEQYF
>-|-|TRBV25-1|TRBJ1-1
TGTGCCAGCAGTGAATACAACAGGGAGGTGGCTGAAGCTTTCTTT
CASSEYNREVAEAFF